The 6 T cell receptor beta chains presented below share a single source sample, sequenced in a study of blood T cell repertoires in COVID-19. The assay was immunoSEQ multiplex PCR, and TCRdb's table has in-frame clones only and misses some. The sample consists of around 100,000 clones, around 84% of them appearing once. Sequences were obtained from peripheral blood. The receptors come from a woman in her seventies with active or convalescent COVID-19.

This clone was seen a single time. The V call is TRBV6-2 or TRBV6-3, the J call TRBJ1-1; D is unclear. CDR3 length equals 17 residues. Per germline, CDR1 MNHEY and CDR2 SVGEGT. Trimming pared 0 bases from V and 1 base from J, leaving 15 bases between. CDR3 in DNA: TGTGCCAGCAGTTACTCGGAGGGCGGGTGGAGGAACACTGAAGCTTTCTTT. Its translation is CASSYSEGGWRNTEAFF.

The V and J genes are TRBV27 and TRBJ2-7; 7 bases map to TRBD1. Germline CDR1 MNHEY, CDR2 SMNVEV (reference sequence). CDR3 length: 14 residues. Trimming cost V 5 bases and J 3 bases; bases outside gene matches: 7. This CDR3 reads CASSPSGTDYEQYF. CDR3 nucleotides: TGTGCCAGCAGTCCCTCCGGGACAGACTACGAGCAGTACTTC.

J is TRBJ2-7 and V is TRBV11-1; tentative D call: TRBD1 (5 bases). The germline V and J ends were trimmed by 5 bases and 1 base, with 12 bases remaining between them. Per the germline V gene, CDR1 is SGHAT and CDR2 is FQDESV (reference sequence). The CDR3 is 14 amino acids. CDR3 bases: TGTGCCAGCAGCATAGGACACCTTTCCTACGAGCAGTACTTC. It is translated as CASSIGHLSYEQYF.

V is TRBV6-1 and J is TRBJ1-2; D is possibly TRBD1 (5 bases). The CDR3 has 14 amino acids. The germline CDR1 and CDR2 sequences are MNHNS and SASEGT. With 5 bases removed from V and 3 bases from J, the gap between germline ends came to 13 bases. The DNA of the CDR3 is TGTGCCAGCAGTTTTGGGGCCCCGGACTATGGCTACACCTTC. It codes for CASSFGAPDYGYTF.

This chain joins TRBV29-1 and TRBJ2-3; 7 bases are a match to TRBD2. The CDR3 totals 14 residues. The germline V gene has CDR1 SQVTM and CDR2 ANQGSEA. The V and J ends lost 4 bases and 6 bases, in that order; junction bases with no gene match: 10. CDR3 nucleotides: TGCAGCGTTGCGGGGACTACAACGAGTGATACGCAGTATTTT. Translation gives CSVAGTTTSDTQYF.

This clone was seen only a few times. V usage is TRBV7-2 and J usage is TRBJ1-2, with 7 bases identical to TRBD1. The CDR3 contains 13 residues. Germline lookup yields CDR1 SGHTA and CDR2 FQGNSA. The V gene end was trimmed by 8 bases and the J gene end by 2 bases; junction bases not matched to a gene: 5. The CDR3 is CASEEGANYGYTF. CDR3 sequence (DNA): TGTGCCAGCGAAGAGGGGGCGAACTATGGCTACACCTTC. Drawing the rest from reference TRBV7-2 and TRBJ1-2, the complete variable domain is GAGVSQSPSNKVTEKGKDVELRCDPISGHTALYWYRQSLGQGLEFLIYFQGNSAPDKSGLPSDRFSAERTGGSVSTLTIQRTQQEDSAVYLCASEEGANYGYTFGSGTRLTVV.